This is a list of T cell receptor beta chains from one sample in a study of blood T cells in healthy people across ages. MiXCR was run by TCRdb on the 5' RACE reads, yielding one entry per CDR3 protein. In the table there are about 760,000 distinct CDR3 sequences, more than 20% of which are singletons. This same sample was also taken into another study, of T cells of mothers and their children.

Sequences were obtained from blood. Receptors originate from a boy under 18 in good health. Each CDR3 is given with its conserved first and last residue.

J: .; V: TRBV20-1; CDR3: CSAQTPGGLYNEQFF
J: TRBJ2-7; V: TRBV7-9; CDR3: CASSRPGTGTDEQYF
J: .; V: TRBV12-3/TRBV12-4; CDR3: CASSSTFHEQYF
J: TRBJ2-1; V: TRBV5-1; CDR3: CASSTGTSFYNEQFF
J: TRBJ1-6; V: TRBV5-4; CDR3: CASSLRQLNNSPLHF
J: TRBJ2-7; V: TRBV10-3; CDR3: CAIRPGQSYEQYF
J: TRBJ2-2; V: TRBV11-2; CDR3: CASSVRGTGELFF
J: TRBJ2-1; V: TRBV27; CDR3: CASSLQRGLGEQFF
J: TRBJ2-3; V: TRBV5-6; CDR3: CASSHYIDTQYF
J: TRBJ2-7; V: TRBV4-3; CDR3: CASSQDRWNRGYEQYF
J: TRBJ2-4; V: TRBV20-1; CDR3: CSARVIYLATAKSIQYF
J: TRBJ2-5; V: TRBV12-3/TRBV12-4; CDR3: CASTASGREETQYF
J: TRBJ1-3; V: TRBV29-1; CDR3: CSAVGGGNTIYF
J: TRBJ2-4; V: TRBV5-1; CDR3: CASSLRGYIQYF